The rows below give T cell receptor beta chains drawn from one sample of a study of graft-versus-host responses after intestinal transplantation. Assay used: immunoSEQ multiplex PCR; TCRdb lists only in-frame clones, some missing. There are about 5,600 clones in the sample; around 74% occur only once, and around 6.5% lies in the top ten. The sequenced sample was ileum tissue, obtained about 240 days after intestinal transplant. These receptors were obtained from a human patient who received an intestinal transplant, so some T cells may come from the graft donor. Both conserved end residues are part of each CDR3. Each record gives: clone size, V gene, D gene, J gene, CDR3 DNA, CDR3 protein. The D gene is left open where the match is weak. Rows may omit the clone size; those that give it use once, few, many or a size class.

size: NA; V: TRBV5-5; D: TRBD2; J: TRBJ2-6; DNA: TGTGCCAGCAGCTTACTAGCGGGGTACGGGGCCAACGTCCTGACTTTC; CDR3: CASSLLAGYGANVLTF
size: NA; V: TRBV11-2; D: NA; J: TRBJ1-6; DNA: TGTGCCAGCAGCTTGACAGATAATTCACCCCTCCACTTT; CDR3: CASSLTDNSPLHF
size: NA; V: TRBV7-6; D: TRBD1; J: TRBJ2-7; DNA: TGTGCCAGCAGCGTCGACGGGACAGGGTTCGGCGAGCAGTACTTC; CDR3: CASSVDGTGFGEQYF
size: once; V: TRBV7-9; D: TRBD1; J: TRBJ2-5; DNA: TGTGCCAGCAGCTGGGACAGGGGATTGGAGACCCAGTACTTC; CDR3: CASSWDRGLETQYF
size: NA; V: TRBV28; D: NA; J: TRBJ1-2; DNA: TGTGCCAGCAGCCCATCAGGGGTTAACTATGGCTACACCTTC; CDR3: CASSPSGVNYGYTF
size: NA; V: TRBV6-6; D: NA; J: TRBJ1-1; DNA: TGTGCCAGCAGTTACGCAGGGGTTATGACTGAAGCTTTCTTT; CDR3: CASSYAGVMTEAFF
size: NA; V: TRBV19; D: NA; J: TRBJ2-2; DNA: TGTGCCAGTAGTATACTGGGGCGGAACACCGGGGAGCTGTTTTTT; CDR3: CASSILGRNTGELFF
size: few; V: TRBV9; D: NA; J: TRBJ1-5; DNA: TGTGCCAGCAGCGAAGACGCCGGGGGCAATCAGCCCCAGCATTTT; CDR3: CASSEDAGGNQPQHF
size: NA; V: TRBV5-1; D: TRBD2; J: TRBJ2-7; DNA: TGCGCCAGCAGCCCCCAGATTAGCGGGGGCTCCTACGAGCAGTACTTC; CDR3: CASSPQISGGSYEQYF
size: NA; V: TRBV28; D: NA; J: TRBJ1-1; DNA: TGTGCCAGCAGAACCATGGTAGGGGCCGCTGAAGCTTTCTTT; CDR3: CASRTMVGAAEAFF
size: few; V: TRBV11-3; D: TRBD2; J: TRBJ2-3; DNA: TGTGCCAGCAGCTTAGGACTAGCGGGGGGCACAGATACGCAGTATTTT; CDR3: CASSLGLAGGTDTQYF
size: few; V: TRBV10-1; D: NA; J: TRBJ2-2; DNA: TGCGCCAGCAGTGAGTCGGGAGGTACCGGGGAGCTGTTTTTT; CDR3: CASSESGGTGELFF
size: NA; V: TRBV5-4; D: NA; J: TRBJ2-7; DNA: TGTGCCAGCAGCTCGGTAGGGAGGAGCTCCTACGAGCAGTACTTC; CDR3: CASSSVGRSSYEQYF
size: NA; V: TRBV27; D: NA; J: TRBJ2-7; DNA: TGTGCCAGCAGTTATTATGGTACCTCCTACGAGCAGTACTTC; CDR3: CASSYYGTSYEQYF
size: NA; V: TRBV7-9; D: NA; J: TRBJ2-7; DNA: TGTGCCAGCAGCCAGAGCTCCTACGAGCAGTACTTC; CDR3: CASSQSSYEQYF
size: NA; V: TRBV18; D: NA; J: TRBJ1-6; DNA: TGTGCCAGCTCACCGGACAGCTCCTATAATTCACCCCTCCACTTT; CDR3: CASSPDSSYNSPLHF
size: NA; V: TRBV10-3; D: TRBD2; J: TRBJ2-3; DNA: TGTGCCATCAGTGTCCCAGCGGGGGGGCCGGGAGATACGCAGTATTTT; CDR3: CAISVPAGGPGDTQYF
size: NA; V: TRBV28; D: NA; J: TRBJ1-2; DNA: TGTGCCAGCAGTTTATTCGGGGGGGAGAGGGGCTACACCTTC; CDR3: CASSLFGGERGYTF
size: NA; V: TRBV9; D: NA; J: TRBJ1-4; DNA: TGTGCCAGCAGCGTAGGTCTTCAAAATAGGAAGACTAATGAAAAACTGTTTTTT; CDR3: CASSVGLQNRKTNEKLFF
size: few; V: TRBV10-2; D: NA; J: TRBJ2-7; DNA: TGCGCCAGCCGGGCAGAGCGGAATATCGGGGAGCAGTACTTC; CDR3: CASRAERNIGEQYF
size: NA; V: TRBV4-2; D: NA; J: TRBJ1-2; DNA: TGTGCCAGCAGACCCAGGGGAGGGGACTATGGCTACACCTTC; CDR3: CASRPRGGDYGYTF
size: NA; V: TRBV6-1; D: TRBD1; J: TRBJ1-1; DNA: TGTGCCAGCAGGCGAGACAGGGGAGGCACTGAAGCTTTCTTT; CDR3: CASRRDRGGTEAFF
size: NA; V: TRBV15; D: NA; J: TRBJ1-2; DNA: TGTGCCACCAGCACGGAAATGGTGGATGGCTACACCTTC; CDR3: CATSTEMVDGYTF
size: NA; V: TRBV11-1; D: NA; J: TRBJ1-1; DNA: TGTGCCAGCAGCCCAAAAACTGAAGCTTTCTTT; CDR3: CASSPKTEAFF
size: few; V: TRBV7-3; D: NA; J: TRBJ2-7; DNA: TGTGCCAGCAGTCCTGGGTACGGTTACGAGCAGTACTTC; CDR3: CASSPGYGYEQYF
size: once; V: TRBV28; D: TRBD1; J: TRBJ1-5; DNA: TGTGCCAGCAGTTTAACAGGGGAAATATGGCAGCCCCAGCATTTT; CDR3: CASSLTGEIWQPQHF
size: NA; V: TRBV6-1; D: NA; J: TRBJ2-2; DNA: TGTGCCAGCAGTGATTCGGGACGGAAGAACACCGGGGAGCTGTTTTTT; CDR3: CASSDSGRKNTGELFF
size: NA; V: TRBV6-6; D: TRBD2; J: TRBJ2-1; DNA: TGTGCCAGCAAGGCGGGGGTAAAAAGTAAGCAGCAGTTCTTC; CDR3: CASKAGVKSKQQFF
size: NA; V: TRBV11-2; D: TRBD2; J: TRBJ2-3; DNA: TGTGCCAGCAGCCTCCGGACTAGCGGACCAGCTAGCACAGATACGCAGTATTTT; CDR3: CASSLRTSGPASTDTQYF